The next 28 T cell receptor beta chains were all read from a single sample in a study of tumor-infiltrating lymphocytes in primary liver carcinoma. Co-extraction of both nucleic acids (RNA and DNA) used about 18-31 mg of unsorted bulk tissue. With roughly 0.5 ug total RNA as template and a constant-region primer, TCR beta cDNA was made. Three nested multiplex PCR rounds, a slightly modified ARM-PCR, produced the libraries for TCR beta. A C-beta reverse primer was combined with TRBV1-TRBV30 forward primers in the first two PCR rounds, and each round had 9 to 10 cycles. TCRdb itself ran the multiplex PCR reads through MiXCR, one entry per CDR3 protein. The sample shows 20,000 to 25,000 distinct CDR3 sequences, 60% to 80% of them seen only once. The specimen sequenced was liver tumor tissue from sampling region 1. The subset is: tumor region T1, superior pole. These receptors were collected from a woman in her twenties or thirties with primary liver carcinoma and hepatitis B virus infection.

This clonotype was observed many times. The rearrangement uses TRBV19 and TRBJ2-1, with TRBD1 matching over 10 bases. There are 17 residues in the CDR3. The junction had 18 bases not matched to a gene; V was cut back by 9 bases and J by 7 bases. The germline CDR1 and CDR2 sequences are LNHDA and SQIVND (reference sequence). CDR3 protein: CASRDRGQSGSRNEQFF. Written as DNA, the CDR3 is TGTGCCAGCAGAGACAGGGGGCAGAGCGGGAGTAGGAATGAGCAGTTCTTC.

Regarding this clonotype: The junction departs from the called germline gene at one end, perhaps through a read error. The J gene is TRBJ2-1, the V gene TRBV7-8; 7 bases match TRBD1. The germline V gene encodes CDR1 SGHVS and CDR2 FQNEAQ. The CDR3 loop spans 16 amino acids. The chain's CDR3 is CARSLGRSRGQNEQFF. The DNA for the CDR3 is TGTGCCCGCAGCTTAGGCCGGAGCAGGGGACAGAATGAGCAGTTCTTC.

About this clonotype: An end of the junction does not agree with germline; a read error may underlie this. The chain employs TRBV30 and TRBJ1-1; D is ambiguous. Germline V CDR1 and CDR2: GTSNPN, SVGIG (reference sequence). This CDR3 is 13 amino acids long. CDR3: CAWNSQGCPEVLF. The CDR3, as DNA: TGTGCCTGGAACTCCCAAGGGTGCCCTGAAGTTCTCTTT.

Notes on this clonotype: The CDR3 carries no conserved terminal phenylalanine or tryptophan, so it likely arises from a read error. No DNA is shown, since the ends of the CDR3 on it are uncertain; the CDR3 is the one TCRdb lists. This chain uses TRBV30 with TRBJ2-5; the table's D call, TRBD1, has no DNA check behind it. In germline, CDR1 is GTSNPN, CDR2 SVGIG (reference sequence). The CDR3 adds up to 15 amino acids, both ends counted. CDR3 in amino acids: CAWKILGAALGTRYI.

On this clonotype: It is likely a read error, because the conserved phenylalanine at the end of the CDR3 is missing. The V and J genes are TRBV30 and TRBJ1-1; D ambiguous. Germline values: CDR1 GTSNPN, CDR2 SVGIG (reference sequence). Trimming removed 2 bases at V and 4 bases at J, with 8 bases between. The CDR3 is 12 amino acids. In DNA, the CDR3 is TGTGCCTGGAGTCAGGAGAGCACTGAAGCTTTCCTT. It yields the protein CAWSQESTEAFL.

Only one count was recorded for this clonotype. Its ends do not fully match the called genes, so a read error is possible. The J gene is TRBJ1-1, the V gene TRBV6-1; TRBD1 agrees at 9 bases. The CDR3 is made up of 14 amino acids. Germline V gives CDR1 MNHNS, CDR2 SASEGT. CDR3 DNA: TGTGCCAACAGTGTTGACAGGGGGTACACTGAAGTTTCCTTT. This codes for CANSVDRGYTEVSF.

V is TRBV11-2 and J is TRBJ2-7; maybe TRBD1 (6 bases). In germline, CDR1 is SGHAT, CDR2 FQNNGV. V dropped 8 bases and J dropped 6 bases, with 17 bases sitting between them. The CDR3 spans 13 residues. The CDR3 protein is CASRHGIGGEQYF. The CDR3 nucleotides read TGTGCCAGCCGCCACGGGATAGGGGGCGAGCAGTACTTC.

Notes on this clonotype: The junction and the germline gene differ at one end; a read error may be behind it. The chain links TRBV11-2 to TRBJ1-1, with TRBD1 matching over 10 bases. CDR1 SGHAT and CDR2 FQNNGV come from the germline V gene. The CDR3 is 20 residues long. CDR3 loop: CASSARDRGRKRWGNTETFF. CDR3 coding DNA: TGTGCCAGTAGCGCTCGCGACAGGGGGCGCAAGAGGTGGGGTAACACTGAAACTTTCTTT.

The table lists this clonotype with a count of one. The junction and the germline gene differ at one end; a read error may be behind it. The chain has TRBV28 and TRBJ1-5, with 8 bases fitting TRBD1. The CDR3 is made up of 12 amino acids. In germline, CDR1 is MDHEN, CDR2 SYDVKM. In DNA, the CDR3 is TGTGCCAGGTGTGTCTCCGGGACAGGCCAGCATTTC. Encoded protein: CARCVSGTGQHF.

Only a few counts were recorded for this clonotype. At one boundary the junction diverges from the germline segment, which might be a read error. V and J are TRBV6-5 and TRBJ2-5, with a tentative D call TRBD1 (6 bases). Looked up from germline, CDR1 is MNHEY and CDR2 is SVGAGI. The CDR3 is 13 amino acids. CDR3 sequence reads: CASNTDWGLTQCF. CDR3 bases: TGTGCCAGCAATACCGACTGGGGGCTGACCCAGTGCTTC.

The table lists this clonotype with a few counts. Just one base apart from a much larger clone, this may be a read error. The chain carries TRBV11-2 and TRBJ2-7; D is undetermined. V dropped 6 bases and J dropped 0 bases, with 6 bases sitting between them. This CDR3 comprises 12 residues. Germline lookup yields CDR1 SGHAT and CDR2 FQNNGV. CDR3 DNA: TGTGCCAGCAGGGGTAGCTCCTACGAGCAGTACTTC. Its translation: CASRGSSYEQYF.

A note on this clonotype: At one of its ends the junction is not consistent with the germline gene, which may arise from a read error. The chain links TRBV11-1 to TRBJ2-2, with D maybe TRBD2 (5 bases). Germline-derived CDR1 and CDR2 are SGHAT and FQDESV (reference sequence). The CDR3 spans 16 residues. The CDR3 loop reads CVSSLVGSTKTGELFF. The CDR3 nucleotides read TGTGTCAGCAGCTTAGTGGGGAGTACGAAGACCGGGGAGCTGTTTTTT.

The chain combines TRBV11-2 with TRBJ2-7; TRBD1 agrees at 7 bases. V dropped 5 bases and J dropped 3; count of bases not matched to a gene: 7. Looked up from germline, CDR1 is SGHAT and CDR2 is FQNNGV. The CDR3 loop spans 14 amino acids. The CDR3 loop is CASSRTGDSYEQYF. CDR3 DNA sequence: TGTGCCAGCAGCAGAACAGGGGATAGCTACGAGCAGTACTTC.

The CDR3 is CASMIAGDYEQYF. CDR3 sequence (DNA): TGTGCCAGCATGATTGCGGGAGACTACGAGCAGTACTTC. V and J are TRBV11-2 and TRBJ2-7; 7 bases line up with TRBD2. V lost 7 bases, J lost 3 bases, and 6 bases stayed unmatched. Germline V gene data show CDR1 as SGHAT and CDR2 as FQNNGV. The CDR3 length is 13 residues.

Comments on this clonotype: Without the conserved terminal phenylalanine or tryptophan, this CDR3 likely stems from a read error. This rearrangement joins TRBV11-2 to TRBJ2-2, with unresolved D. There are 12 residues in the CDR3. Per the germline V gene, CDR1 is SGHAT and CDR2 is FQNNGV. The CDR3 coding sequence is TGTGCCAGCAACACAAACACCCGGGAGCTGTTTTCT. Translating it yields CASNTNTRELFS.

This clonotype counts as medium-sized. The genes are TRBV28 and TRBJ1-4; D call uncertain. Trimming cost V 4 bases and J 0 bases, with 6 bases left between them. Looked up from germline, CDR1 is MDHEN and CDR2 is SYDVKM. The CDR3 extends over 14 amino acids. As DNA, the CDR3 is TGTGCCAGCAGTTCGGGTACAACTAATGAAAAACTGTTTTTT. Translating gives CASSSGTTNEKLFF.

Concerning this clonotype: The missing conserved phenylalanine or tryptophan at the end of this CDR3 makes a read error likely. CDR3 coding DNA: TGTGCCAGCAATTTAGCAGGGCGCGAAGAGACCCAGTACTTA. This encodes CASNLAGREETQYL. This chain links TRBV11-1 with TRBJ2-5; D may be TRBD1 (5 bases). The V end lost 7 bases, the J end lost 3 bases, and 15 bases lay between the germline ends. The germline CDR1 and CDR2 sequences are SGHAT and FQDESV (reference sequence). This CDR3 comprises 14 residues.

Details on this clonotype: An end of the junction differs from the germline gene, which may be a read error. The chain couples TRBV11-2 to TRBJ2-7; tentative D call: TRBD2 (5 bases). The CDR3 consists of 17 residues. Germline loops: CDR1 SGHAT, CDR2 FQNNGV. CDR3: CASSISGGGSWTYKQYF. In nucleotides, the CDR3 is TGTGCCAGCAGTATCTCAGGAGGAGGCTCTTGGACCTACAAGCAGTACTTC.

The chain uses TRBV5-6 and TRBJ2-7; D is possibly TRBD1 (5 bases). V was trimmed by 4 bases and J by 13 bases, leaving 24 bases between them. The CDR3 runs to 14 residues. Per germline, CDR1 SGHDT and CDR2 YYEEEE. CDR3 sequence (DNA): TGTGCCAGCAGCCCCGGACAAGACTCCTACGAGCGATACTTC. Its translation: CASSPGQDSYERYF.

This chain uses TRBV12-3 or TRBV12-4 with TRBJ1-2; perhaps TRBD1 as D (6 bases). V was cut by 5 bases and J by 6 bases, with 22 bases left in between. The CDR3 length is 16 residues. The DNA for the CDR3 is TGTGCCAGCAGTCCCAGCGTTAGGGGGGCGTCTCATGGCTACACCTTC. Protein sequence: CASSPSVRGASHGYTF.

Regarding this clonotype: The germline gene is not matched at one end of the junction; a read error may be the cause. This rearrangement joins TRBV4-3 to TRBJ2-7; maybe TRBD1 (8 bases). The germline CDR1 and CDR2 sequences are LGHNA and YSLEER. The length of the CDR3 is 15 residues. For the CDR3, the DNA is TGCGCCAGCGACCGAGATCGATGGACAGGGCGGGAGCATTACTTC. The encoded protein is CASDRDRWTGREHYF.

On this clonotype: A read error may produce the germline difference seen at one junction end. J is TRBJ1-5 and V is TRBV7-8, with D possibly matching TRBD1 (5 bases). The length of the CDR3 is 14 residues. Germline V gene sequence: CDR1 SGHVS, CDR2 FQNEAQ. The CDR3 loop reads CASSPFLGDQRQHF. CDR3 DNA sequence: TGTGCCAGCAGCCCCTTCCTTGGGGACCAGCGCCAGCATTTT.

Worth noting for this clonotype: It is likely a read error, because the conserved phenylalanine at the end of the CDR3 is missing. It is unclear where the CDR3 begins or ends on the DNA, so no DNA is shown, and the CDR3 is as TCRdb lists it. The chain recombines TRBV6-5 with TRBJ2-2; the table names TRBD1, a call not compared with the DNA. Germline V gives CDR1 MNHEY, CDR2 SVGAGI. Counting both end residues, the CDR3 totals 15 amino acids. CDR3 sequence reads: CASSPRTGFTGEPFS.

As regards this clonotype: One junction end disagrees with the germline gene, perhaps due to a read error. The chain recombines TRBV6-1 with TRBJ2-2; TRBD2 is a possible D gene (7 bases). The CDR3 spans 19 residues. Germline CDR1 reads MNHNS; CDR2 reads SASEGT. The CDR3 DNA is TGTGCCAGCGGTGAAACCCTTCCCGGGGGCGCCGCGAACACCGGGGGGCTGCTTTTT. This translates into CASGETLPGGAANTGGLLF.

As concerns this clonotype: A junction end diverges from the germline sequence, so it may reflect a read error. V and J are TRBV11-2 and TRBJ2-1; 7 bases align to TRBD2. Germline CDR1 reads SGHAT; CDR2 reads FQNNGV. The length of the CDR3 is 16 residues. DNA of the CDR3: TGTGCCAGCAGGACCTCTCTACCGGGAGGATACAATGAGCACTTCTTC. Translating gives CASRTSLPGGYNEHFF.

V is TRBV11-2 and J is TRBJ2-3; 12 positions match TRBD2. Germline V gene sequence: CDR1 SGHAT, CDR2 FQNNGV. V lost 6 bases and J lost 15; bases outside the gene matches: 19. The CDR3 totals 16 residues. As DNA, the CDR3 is TGTGCCAGCAGTGCGGGACTAGCGGGTATTGTTGATATGCAATATTTT. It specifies CASSAGLAGIVDMQYF. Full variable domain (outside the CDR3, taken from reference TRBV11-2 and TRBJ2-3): EAGVAQSPRYKIIEKRQSVAFWCNPISGHATLYWYQQILGQGPKLLIQFQNNGVVDDSQLPKDRFSAERLKGVDSTLKIQPAKLEDSAVYLCASSAGLAGIVDMQYFGPGTRLTVL.

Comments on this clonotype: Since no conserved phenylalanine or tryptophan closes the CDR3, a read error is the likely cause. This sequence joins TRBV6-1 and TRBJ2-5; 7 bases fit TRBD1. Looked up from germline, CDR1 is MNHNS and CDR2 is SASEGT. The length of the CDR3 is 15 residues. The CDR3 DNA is TGTGCCGGCAGTCTACTAGGGGGCCCGGAAGAGACCCAGTACGTC. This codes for CAGSLLGGPEETQYV.

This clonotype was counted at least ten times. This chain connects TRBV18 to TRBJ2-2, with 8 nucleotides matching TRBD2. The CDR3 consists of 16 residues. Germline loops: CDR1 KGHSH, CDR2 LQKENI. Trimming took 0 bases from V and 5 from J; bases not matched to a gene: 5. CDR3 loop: CASSPPNSGMTGELFF. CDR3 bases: TGTGCCAGCTCACCACCTAATAGCGGGATGACCGGGGAGCTGTTTTTT.